This T cell receptor (beta chain) was sequenced for a study of human T cells and chemical hapten exposure. Findings and limits, study-wide: All donors were alopecia patients, so their immunity may differ from that of healthy people.

Unmatched junction bases numbered 5, after V lost 1 base and J lost 2 bases. CDR1 is SGHDN and CDR2 is FVKESK in the germline V gene. This CDR3 has 16 residues. Points on this clonotype: Its matching antigen is unknown.

Each CDR3 protein gets one entry after TCRdb re-called the RACE reads with MiXCR. This table holds 84,000 or so distinct CDR3 sequences, approximately 10% found once. Sample time point: patch test 1, 2 weeks after DPC sensitization. The treatment here: therapeutic diphenylcyclopropenone sensitization with weekly scalp DPC. This chain links TRBV14 with TRBJ2-3, with 8 bases fitting TRBD1. The sequences come from whole blood, collected in connection with sensitization to the hapten diphenylcyclopropenone (DPC). This sequence was found in a man aged 35 to 55 with alopecia areata. Some clones in this sample may be carry-over from other donors' samples. CDR3 nucleotide sequence: TGTGCCAGCAGCCAAGGAACAGGGGGATTCACAGATACGCAGTATTTT. Protein sequence: CASSQGTGGFTDTQYF.